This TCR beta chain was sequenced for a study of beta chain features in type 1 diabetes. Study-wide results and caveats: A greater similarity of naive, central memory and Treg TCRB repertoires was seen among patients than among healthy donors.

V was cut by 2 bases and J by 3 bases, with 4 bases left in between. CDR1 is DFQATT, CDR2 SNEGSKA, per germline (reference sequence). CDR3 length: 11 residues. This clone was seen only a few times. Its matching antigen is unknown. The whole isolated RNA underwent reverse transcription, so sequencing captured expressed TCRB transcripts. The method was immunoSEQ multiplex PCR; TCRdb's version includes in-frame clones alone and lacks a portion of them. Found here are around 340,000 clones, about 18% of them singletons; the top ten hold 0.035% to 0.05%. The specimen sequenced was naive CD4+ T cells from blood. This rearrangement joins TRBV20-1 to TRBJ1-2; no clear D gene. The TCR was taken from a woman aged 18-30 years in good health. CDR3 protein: CSARPDYGYTF. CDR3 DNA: TGCAGTGCTAGACCCGACTATGGCTACACCTTC.